These 15 T cell receptor beta chains came from one sample sequenced in a study of blood T cell repertoires in COVID-19. Measured with immunoSEQ multiplex PCR; TCRdb has only the in-frame clones, and not every one. In the table there are around 250,000 clones, approximately 90% of which are singletons. Sequenced sample: PBMCs or T cells enriched from blood (not recorded which). These TCRs come from a human donor in a cohort exposed to, infected with or recovered from COVID-19 (not recorded which). The donor label of this sample is uncertain.

This clone has a handful of counts. This chain links TRBV2 with TRBJ1-2; TRBD1 aligns across 7 bases. From germline, CDR1 is SNHLY and CDR2 FYNNEI. The trim removed 3 bases at V and 7 bases at J, leaving 5 bases unmatched. The CDR3 is made up of 13 amino acids. The CDR3 loop reads CASSEGDSRGYTF. As DNA, the CDR3 is TGTGCCAGCAGTGAGGGGGACAGTCGTGGCTACACCTTC.

V is TRBV6-1 and J is TRBJ1-4; 9 positions agree with TRBD1. The V and J ends lost 1 base and 3 bases, in that order; junction bases with no gene match: 3. The germline CDR1 and CDR2 sequences are MNHNS and SASEGT. This CDR3 is built from 16 residues. CDR3 DNA sequence: TGTGCCAGCAGTGAAGGGGGGACAGGGTCTAATGAAAAACTGTTTTTT. It translates to CASSEGGTGSNEKLFF.

The V gene is TRBV30, the J gene TRBJ1-4; 8 bases fit TRBD1. Germline loops: CDR1 GTSNPN, CDR2 SVGIG (reference sequence). The junction had 9 bases not matched to a gene; V was cut back by 3 bases and J by 6 bases. There are 15 residues in the CDR3. As DNA, the CDR3 is TGTGCCTGGAGCGTTAGACAGGGGTGGGATGAAAAACTGTTTTTT. Its protein is CAWSVRQGWDEKLFF. The entire variable domain, with the rest obtained from reference TRBV30 and TRBJ1-4, is as follows: SQTIHQWPATLVQPVGSPLSLECTVEGTSNPNLYWYRQAAGRGLQLLFYSVGIGQISSEVPQNLSASRPQDRQFILSSKKLLLSDSGFYLCAWSVRQGWDEKLFFGSGTQLSVL.

This chain joins TRBV19 and TRBJ2-2, with D unresolved. The CDR3 has 12 residues. Trimming took 10 bases from V and 0 from J, leaving 6 bases between them. Germline V gene lookup returns CDR1 LNHDA and CDR2 SQIVND (reference sequence). The DNA of the CDR3 is TGTGCCACCCTATCGAACACCGGGGAGCTGTTTTTT. This translates into CATLSNTGELFF.

The chain is built from TRBV4-2 and TRBJ1-1; 7 bases line up with TRBD1. Germline trimming cut 3 bases from V and 0 bases from J; bases unmatched to any gene: 4. The CDR3 is 15 residues long. Germline V lookup: CDR1 LGHNA, CDR2 YNFKEQ. The CDR3 DNA reads as TGTGCCAGCAGCCATGTGACAGGGCTGAACACTGAAGCTTTCTTT. Amino acids: CASSHVTGLNTEAFF.

This chain links TRBV12-5 with TRBJ1-3; TRBD1 agrees at 9 bases. V shed 5 bases, J shed 6 bases, and the junction held 17 bases outside the gene matches. The CDR3 has 18 residues. Germline CDR1 is LGHNT and CDR2 is FRNRAP. This chain's CDR3 is CASGVVRSGTGIANTIYF. The CDR3 DNA is TGTGCTAGTGGTGTTGTGCGGTCCGGGACAGGGATAGCAAACACCATATATTTT.

This clone was detected once. In DNA, the CDR3 is TGTGCCAGCAGCTTAACCCGGGGTTCGAACACTGAAGCTTTCTTT. Translating gives CASSLTRGSNTEAFF. This chain uses TRBV7-9 with TRBJ1-1; D unclear. CDR1 is SEHNR and CDR2 is FQNEAQ in the germline V gene (reference sequence). The V gene lost 2 bases and the J gene lost 1 base, with 11 bases spanning the gap. The CDR3 loop spans 15 amino acids.

The rearrangement links TRBV30 to TRBJ1-4; D call uncertain. The V gene lost 0 bases and the J gene lost 3 bases, with 5 bases spanning the gap. This CDR3 spans 13 amino acids. CDR1 GTSNPN and CDR2 SVGIG come from the germline V gene (reference sequence). The CDR3 sequence: CAWSVVANEKLFF. As DNA, the CDR3 is TGTGCCTGGAGTGTGGTAGCTAATGAAAAACTGTTTTTT.

The chain is built from TRBV5-1 and TRBJ2-5, with TRBD2 as a possible D gene (5 bases). Deletions cut 0 bases from V and 5 bases from J, with 8 bases between. The V gene's germline CDR1 is SGHRS and CDR2 YFSETQ. This CDR3 spans 13 amino acids. CDR3 nucleotide sequence: TGCGCCAGCAGCTTGGTCTGGACTGAGACCCAGTACTTC. Encoded protein: CASSLVWTETQYF.

V usage is TRBV6-2 or TRBV6-3 and J usage is TRBJ1-2, with 7 bases lining up with TRBD1. There are 13 residues in the CDR3. V trimming: 5 bases; J trimming: 8 bases; junction bases outside the gene matches: 8. Per the germline V gene, CDR1 is MNHEY and CDR2 is SVGEGT. DNA for the CDR3: TGTGCCAGCAGTCCCATGCCGGGACAGGGCTACACCTTC. Translation gives CASSPMPGQGYTF.

The V gene is TRBV4-1, the J gene TRBJ2-1; D is perhaps TRBD1 (6 bases). Germline V gives CDR1 MGHRA, CDR2 YSYEKL. V lost 1 base and J lost 11, with 12 bases in between. The CDR3 has 13 residues. The CDR3 loop reads CASSQAPDSQQFF. As DNA, the CDR3 is TGCGCCAGCAGCCAAGCCCCGGACAGCCAGCAGTTCTTC.

This clone came up a few times. CDR3 in amino acids: CASSLVYDRGAGTGELFF. CDR3 coding DNA: TGTGCCAGCAGCTTAGTGTACGACAGGGGCGCGGGCACCGGGGAGCTGTTTTTT. The chain carries TRBV13 and TRBJ2-2; TRBD1 matches at 8 bases. CDR1 and CDR2 from the germline V gene are PRHDT and FYEKMQ (reference sequence). After removal of 1 base from V and 4 bases from J, the junction contained 11 bases not matched to a gene. The CDR3 sequence is 18 residues long.

The CDR3 is CASSRGTREEPQHF. CDR3 bases: TGTGCCAGCAGCCGAGGGACTCGTGAAGAGCCCCAGCATTTT. The V call is TRBV4-2, the J call TRBJ1-5; D is perhaps TRBD1 (5 bases). The CDR3 consists of 14 residues. Germline V gene sequence: CDR1 LGHNA, CDR2 YNFKEQ. The V and J ends lost 4 bases and 8 bases respectively, with 15 bases between them.

J is TRBJ1-6 and V is TRBV4-3; D is unresolved. The CDR3 is made up of 15 amino acids. Germline assignment: CDR1 LGHNA and CDR2 YSLEER. V lost 1 base to trimming and J lost 6 bases, with 10 bases between them. This chain's CDR3 is CASSQGVQVNSPLHF. The CDR3 DNA reads as TGCGCCAGCAGCCAAGGAGTTCAGGTTAATTCACCCCTCCACTTT.

The chain is built from TRBV6-5 and TRBJ1-1, with D possibly matching TRBD1 (6 bases). Germline V gene lookup returns CDR1 MNHEY and CDR2 SVGAGI. V was shortened by 6 bases and J by 4 bases, with 12 bases between the two germline ends. The CDR3 sequence is 13 residues long. The CDR3: CASSADRSTEAFF. The DNA of the CDR3 is TGTGCCAGCAGCGCCGACAGGTCCACTGAAGCTTTCTTT.